A selection of T cell receptor beta chains follows, all from one sample in a study of T cell repertoires in cytomegalovirus infection. TCRdb itself ran the reads through MiXCR, one entry per CDR3 protein. This sample has 700,000 to 900,000 distinct CDR3 sequences, with roughly 29% found just once. These TCRs' antigens remain unknown. The sequencing used cultured CD8+ T cells from PBMCs, collected from culture after CMV antigen stimulation. Receptors were obtained from a human donor in good health (CMV status not recorded). Some clones in this sample may be carry-over from other donors' samples. Both conserved end residues are part of each CDR3. A clone size is listed for some rows: how often the clone was seen (once, few, many), or a class if it is expanded.

V gene	J gene	CDR3 length	clone size	CDR3 protein
TRBV27	TRBJ2-1	16	many	CASTATSGTSVLRQFF
TRBV7-6	TRBJ1-2	16	many	CASSLDPWDRVDGYTF
TRBV9	TRBJ1-1	14	.	CASSVEPENTEAFF
TRBV7-3	TRBJ1-3	18	few	CASSFSSATGDPGNTIYF
TRBV19	TRBJ1-1	14	few	CASRTPRGMAEAFF
TRBV7-8	TRBJ2-2	16	few	CASSLELAGGTGELFF
TRBV10-3	TRBJ2-7	17	many	CAISRILRQDSSYEQYF
TRBV7-7	TRBJ2-1	13	.	CATAGGPYNEQFF
TRBV4-1	TRBJ2-3	14	few	CASQIAGATDTQYF
TRBV11-2	TRBJ2-2	13	.	CASSKEGDRELFF
TRBV28	TRBJ1-2	16	few	CASSSDRALANYGYTF
TRBV12-3/TRBV12-4	TRBJ1-2	13	few	CAARGAGAGGYTF
TRBV20-1	TRBJ2-2	17	.	CSARERTSGGSGRELFF
TRBV4-1	TRBJ2-3	16	few	CASSQEKRPGPDTQYF
TRBV19	TRBJ1-5	15	few	CASSIRQFSNQPQHF
TRBV14	TRBJ2-5	15	few	CASSQDWADQETQYF
TRBV27	TRBJ2-1	14	.	CASSFDSSYNEQFF
TRBV7-9	TRBJ1-2	14	few	CASSDAGAIHGYTF
TRBV11-2	TRBJ2-1	15	.	CATNLRVDPYNEQFF
TRBV7-2	TRBJ2-7	15	many	CASSLADRGHYEQYF
TRBV7-4	TRBJ2-7	14	.	CASSGYDRGYEQYF
TRBV7-6	TRBJ1-1	15	.	CASSQRGQGVTEAFF
TRBV7-9	TRBJ2-3	15	few	CASSFGTASLDTQYF
TRBV20-1	TRBJ2-5	16	few	CSARDNRGDSQETQYF
TRBV6-5	TRBJ2-3	14	.	CASSYTTGGDTQYF
TRBV29-1	TRBJ2-1	13	.	CSVDRGQDNEQFF
TRBV4-1	TRBJ2-5	20	.	CASSPLTGTSGGANRETQYF
TRBV7-9	TRBJ1-1	13	.	CASSRGGANEAFF
TRBV19	TRBJ2-2	16	.	CASSTIAGGKTGELFF
TRBV4-3	TRBJ2-6	15	few	CASSQGLVGANVLTF
TRBV7-2	TRBJ1-4	16	many	CASSLNSIATNEKLFF
TRBV5-1	TRBJ2-7	15	.	CASSPSGTGVLEQYF
TRBV13	TRBJ2-7	14	few	CASSPPTGTKEQYF
TRBV7-9	TRBJ1-1	15	many	CASSTRTGRNTEAFF
TRBV6-2/TRBV6-3	TRBJ2-1	14	few	CASSYLNGYNEQFF
TRBV5-4	TRBJ2-7	15	.	CASSLAPGQTGEQYF
TRBV2	TRBJ2-1	10	few	CASSEGRMIF
TRBV12-3/TRBV12-4	TRBJ1-1	18	few	CASMGLETGGYMNTEAFF
TRBV6-1	TRBJ2-5	15	.	CASSEAAVGHKTQYF
TRBV6-5	TRBJ2-1	17	.	CASTVRGMPSSYNEQFF
TRBV2	TRBJ1-2	15	.	CAIWESTGGHYGYTF
TRBV4-1	TRBJ1-1	17	.	CASSQAPDRTLNTEAFF
TRBV7-9	TRBJ1-1	13	.	CASAQGRATEAFF
TRBV19	TRBJ2-7	13	few	CASSIARRREQYF
TRBV27	TRBJ2-3	21	.	CASSTGGAAFPGERITDTQYF
TRBV12-3/TRBV12-4	TRBJ2-5	14	few	CASSSFGGEETQYF